This record looks at one TCR beta chain sequence and its context. In the original processing: Cell counts per sample came from amplifying reference gene primers. Repertoires were generated with immunoSEQ multiplex PCR, while TCRdb's copy carries only in-frame clones and drops some. V, J and clone size derive from that table, while D and trimming were established from the DNA sequence. The table lists some 150,000 clones, approximately 80% of them singletons, with 2.5% to 3% in the top ten. The data derive from a study of blood T cell repertoires in COVID-19. Study-level background: Specimens from acute and convalescent COVID-19 originated in the United States, Italy and Spain. Sources were T cells, B-cell-depleted T cells, or PBMCs; the material itself was cDNA or gDNA.

The germline V and J ends were trimmed by 5 bases and 1 base, with 13 bases remaining between them. The germline gives CDR1 SGHTA, CDR2 FQGNSA. The length of the CDR3 is 15 residues. This clonotype was obtained from a woman in her forties with active or convalescent COVID-19. The V call is TRBV7-2, the J call TRBJ2-3; tentative D call: TRBD1 (6 bases). Sample: peripheral blood. CDR3 nucleotides: TGTGCCAGCAGCCCCCAGGGGTTTGGCACAGATACGCAGTATTTT. It is translated as CASSPQGFGTDTQYF.